This T cell receptor (beta chain) was documented in a study of T cells in Graves' hyperthyroidism and ophthalmopathy. Germline CDR1 and CDR2: KGHSH and LQKENI. The CDR3 is 13 residues long. V lost 3 bases to trimming and J lost 3 bases, with 8 bases between them. From RNA transcripts, TCR beta CDR3 regions were amplified. HTBI primers were employed in a first-round RT-PCR of the TCR CDR3. TCRdb processed the multiplex PCR reads anew with MiXCR; each CDR3 protein has one entry. The sample lists around 700,000 distinct CDR3 sequences; about 17% were seen once. Study conclusions and caveats: Most clonotypes that expanded in the thyroid above 0.001 also showed up in blood.

This clonotype was recorded at least ten times. The target antigen is unknown. Sequencing was carried out using blood. This sequence originates from a woman in her fifties or sixties with Graves' hyperthyroidism that later progressed to Graves' ophthalmopathy. V and J are TRBV18 and TRBJ1-1; D remains unclear. CDR3 residues: CASSPRQDTEAFF. CDR3 DNA sequence: TGTGCCAGCTCACCGAGGCAGGACACTGAAGCTTTCTTT.